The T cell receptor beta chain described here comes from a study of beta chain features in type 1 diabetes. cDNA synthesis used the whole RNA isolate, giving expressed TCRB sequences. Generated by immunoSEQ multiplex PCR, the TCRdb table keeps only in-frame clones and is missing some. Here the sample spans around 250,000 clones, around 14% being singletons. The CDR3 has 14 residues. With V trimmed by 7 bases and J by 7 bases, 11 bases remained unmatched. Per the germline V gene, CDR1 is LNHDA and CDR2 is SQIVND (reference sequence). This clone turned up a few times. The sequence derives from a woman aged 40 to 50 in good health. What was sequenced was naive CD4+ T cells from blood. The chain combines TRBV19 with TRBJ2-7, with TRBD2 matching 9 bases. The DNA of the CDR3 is TGTGCCAGTACCACGGCGGGGGGGCTAAGAGAGCAGTACTTC. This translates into CASTTAGGLREQYF.